The 21 T cell receptor beta chains below all came from one sample that was sequenced in a study of control samples from healthy donors and cancer patients. Measured with immunoSEQ multiplex PCR; TCRdb has only the in-frame clones, and not every one. The sample lists around 80,000 clones, under 90% occurring once. Sequences were obtained from blood. These receptors all come from a man aged 50 to 59 in good health.

The rearrangement uses TRBV7-9 and TRBJ2-2; D is undetermined. V was cut by 2 bases and J by 8 bases, with 3 bases left in between. Germline V gene lookup returns CDR1 SEHNR and CDR2 FQNEAQ (reference sequence). The CDR3 consists of 11 residues. CDR3 loop: CASSLFGELFF. CDR3 in DNA: TGTGCCAGCAGCTTATTTGGGGAGCTGTTTTTT.

The chain carries TRBV6-5 and TRBJ1-2; TRBD1 matches 7 bases. In germline, CDR1 is MNHEY, CDR2 SVGAGI. This CDR3 has 14 amino acids. V was pared by 5 bases and J by 5 bases, with 8 bases of the junction left unmatched. The CDR3 loop reads CASSHRQGFYGYTF. The CDR3 coding sequence is TGTGCCAGCAGTCATCGACAGGGATTTTATGGCTACACCTTC.

The chain carries TRBV5-5 and TRBJ1-1; D ambiguous. The germline gives CDR1 SGHKS, CDR2 YYEKEE (reference sequence). There are 15 residues in the CDR3. V was trimmed by 1 base and J by 0 bases, leaving 10 bases between them. The CDR3 DNA follows: TGTGCCAGCAGCTTGTTAACAGAGATGAACACTGAAGCTTTCTTT. Translation gives CASSLLTEMNTEAFF.

The V gene is TRBV10-2, the J gene TRBJ1-1, with D perhaps TRBD1 (6 bases). CDR3 length equals 16 residues. V was pared by 0 bases and J by 1 base, with 12 bases between. From germline, CDR1 is WSHSY and CDR2 SAAADI. The CDR3 spells CASSESLGGGNTEAFF. In DNA form, the CDR3 reads TGCGCCAGCAGTGAGTCGTTAGGGGGAGGGAACACTGAAGCTTTCTTT.

V usage is TRBV2 and J usage is TRBJ2-1; TRBD2 matches at 13 bases. The junction had 5 bases not matched to a gene; V was cut back by 6 bases and J by 3 bases. Germline CDR1 is SNHLY and CDR2 is FYNNEI. This CDR3 comprises 16 residues. The CDR3 loop reads CASSRTSGGLYNEQFF. CDR3 in DNA: TGTGCCAGCAGCCGGACTAGCGGGGGACTCTACAATGAGCAGTTCTTC.

The rearrangement joins TRBV2 to TRBJ2-7; the D call may be TRBD1 or TRBD2 (5 bases each). Trimming took 5 bases from V and 3 from J, leaving 11 bases between them. Germline values: CDR1 SNHLY, CDR2 FYNNEI. The CDR3 runs to 13 residues. The CDR3 nucleotides read TGTGCCAGCAGTCCCGGGACCTACTACGAGCAGTACTTC. Translated, it gives CASSPGTYYEQYF.

The chain joins TRBV3-1 (or the pseudogene TRBV3-2) to TRBJ2-6, with TRBD2 matching 8 bases. CDR3 length equals 18 residues. Per the germline V gene, CDR1 is LGHDT and CDR2 is YNNKEL (reference sequence). V shed 6 bases, J shed 0 bases, and the junction held 10 bases outside the gene matches. For the CDR3, the DNA is TGTGCCAGCAGACACGCGGGGGGTGGGAGCTCTGGGGCCAACGTCCTGACTTTC. Residues: CASRHAGGGSSGANVLTF.

This clone was found a few times. The gene calls are TRBV3-1 (or the pseudogene TRBV3-2) and TRBJ1-6, with D tentatively TRBD1 (5 bases). Germline V lookup: CDR1 LGHDT, CDR2 YNNKEL (reference sequence). Trimming removed 4 bases from V and 0 bases from J, with 16 bases in between. This CDR3 spans 18 amino acids. CDR3 amino acids: CASSRKRGTGSYNSPLHF. CDR3 in DNA: TGTGCCAGCAGCCGGAAGAGGGGCACGGGCTCCTATAATTCACCCCTCCACTTT.

V is TRBV28 and J is TRBJ1-5; 8 nucleotides align to TRBD1. With 5 bases clipped from V and 4 bases from J, the junction kept 7 bases outside the gene matches. The CDR3 runs 15 residues. The germline V gene has CDR1 MDHEN and CDR2 SYDVKM. The CDR3 coding sequence is TGTGCCAGCAGTATGGGGCAGGGGGCTAATCAGCCCCAGCATTTT. Translated: CASSMGQGANQPQHF.

V is TRBV6-2 or TRBV6-3 and J is TRBJ2-2; D is unclear. With 2 bases removed from V and 3 bases from J, the gap between germline ends came to 7 bases. Germline V gives CDR1 MNHEY, CDR2 SVGEGT. There are 14 residues in the CDR3. The CDR3 DNA reads TGTGCCAGCAGTTACGATACGGACACCGGGGAGCTGTTTTTT. Translation gives CASSYDTDTGELFF.

The rearrangement links TRBV10-1 to TRBJ2-7; possibly TRBD1 or TRBD2 for D (5 bases each). The V end was cut by 6 bases, the J end by 6 bases, with 18 bases between. The CDR3 totals 14 residues. Germline CDR1 and CDR2: WNHNN and SYGVQD (reference sequence). CDR3 region: CASSGHFPEGEQYF. The CDR3 DNA reads TGCGCCAGCAGCGGACACTTCCCTGAGGGCGAGCAGTACTTC.

This chain links TRBV6-6 with TRBJ1-1; D call uncertain. CDR3 length: 14 amino acids. Germline V gene lookup returns CDR1 MNHNY and CDR2 SVGAGI (reference sequence). V lost 2 bases and J lost 1, with 8 bases in between. The CDR3 sequence is CASSYLEQNTEAFF. CDR3 nucleotide sequence: TGTGCCAGCAGTTACCTGGAACAGAACACTGAAGCTTTCTTT.

CDR3 in DNA: TGTGCCAGCAGTCTCGGACAGGGGGTCGATGAGCAGTTCTTC. Amino acids: CASSLGQGVDEQFF. The rearrangement joins TRBV6-5 to TRBJ2-1; 10 positions agree with TRBD1. The CDR3 loop spans 14 amino acids. Germline V gives CDR1 MNHEY, CDR2 SVGAGI. V shed 5 bases and J 8 bases; nucleotides not matched to a gene: 6.

The chain recombines TRBV5-6 with TRBJ2-2, with 9 bases that match TRBD1. The CDR3 covers 18 residues. Germline trimming cut 6 bases from V and 1 base from J; bases unmatched to any gene: 13. CDR1 and CDR2 from the germline V gene are SGHDT and YYEEEE. Here the CDR3 DNA reads TGTGCCAGCACCGAGGGACAGGGATTCCCTTTGAACACCGGGGAGCTGTTTTTT. It encodes CASTEGQGFPLNTGELFF.

The chain links TRBV11-3 to TRBJ2-7, with 10 bases lining up with TRBD1. This CDR3 region has 16 residues. Trimming at V came to 3 bases and at J to 5 bases, leaving 10 bases not matched to a gene. The germline V gene encodes CDR1 SGHNT and CDR2 YENEEA. The CDR3 loop reads CASSFSARDRGNEQYF. The CDR3 DNA follows: TGTGCCAGCAGCTTTAGTGCCCGGGACAGGGGCAACGAGCAGTACTTC.

The rearrangement joins TRBV9 to TRBJ2-1; D is undetermined. Germline V gene data show CDR1 as SGDLS and CDR2 as YYNGEE. The CDR3 contains 11 residues. V lost 0 bases and J lost 5, with 0 bases in between. The DNA of the CDR3 is TGTGCCAGCAGCGTAGACAATGAGCAGTTCTTC. Translating it yields CASSVDNEQFF.

In its sample, this clone was seen once. For the CDR3, the DNA is TGTGCCAGCTCACCAATGGGTCAGGACCAAGCTTTCTTT. The encoded protein is CASSPMGQDQAFF. The chain uses TRBV18 and TRBJ1-1; no firm D call. Trimming left V 2 bases short and J 9 bases short, with 13 bases between. The CDR3 runs 13 residues. Germline loops: CDR1 KGHSH, CDR2 LQKENI.

V and J are TRBV20-1 and TRBJ2-7; D unclear. The CDR3 covers 11 residues. Germline V gives CDR1 DFQATT, CDR2 SNEGSKA (reference sequence). V was pared by 5 bases and J by 3 bases, with 8 bases between. As DNA, the CDR3 is TGCAGTGCTCACCAAGGCTACGAGCAGTACTTC. The encoded protein is CSAHQGYEQYF.

The V and J genes are TRBV6-5 and TRBJ1-6; 7 bases are a match to TRBD1. Germline trimming cut 10 bases from V and 5 bases from J; bases unmatched to any gene: 8. CDR1 MNHEY and CDR2 SVGAGI come from the germline V gene. The CDR3 consists of 14 residues. The CDR3 bases are TGTGCCACCCTCTTCGGACAGGATAATTCACCCCTCCACTTT. Translated: CATLFGQDNSPLHF.

This clone was seen a handful of times. V usage is TRBV13 and J usage is TRBJ1-2; tentatively, D is TRBD1 (5 bases). The CDR3 has 14 residues. The V gene lost 1 base and the J gene lost 3 bases, with 9 bases spanning the gap. Germline V gives CDR1 PRHDT, CDR2 FYEKMQ (reference sequence). This CDR3 is CASSLAGWHYGYTF. CDR3 nucleotides: TGTGCCAGCAGCTTAGCAGGGTGGCACTATGGCTACACCTTC.

This sequence joins TRBV5-6 and TRBJ2-7, with 7 bases that match TRBD1. The V and J ends lost 6 bases and 3 bases, in that order; junction bases with no gene match: 9. Germline V CDR1 and CDR2: SGHDT, YYEEEE. This CDR3 spans 14 amino acids. In DNA, the CDR3 is TGTGCCAGCATCAGGACAGGAAGTCACTACGAGCAGTACTTC. Its protein product is CASIRTGSHYEQYF.